This is a list of T cell receptor beta chains from one sample in a study of shared clonotypes between healthy human individuals. Produced via immunoSEQ multiplex PCR; TCRdb's table is partial and in-frame only. Found here are about 1,900,000 clones, 85% to 95% of them singletons; the top ten hold 1% to 1.5%. The sequenced sample was naive CD8+ T cells sorted from blood. The receptors come from a man in his late teens or twenties in good health. CDR3s include the opening cysteine and the closing phenylalanine or tryptophan. Fields, in order: V gene, CDR3 length, clone size, D gene, J gene, CDR3 protein, CDR3 DNA. D genes are given only for firm matches. Not every row has a clone size; where given, it reads once, few, many or a size class.

v_gene: TRBV6-4
len: 18
abundance: .
d_gene: .
j_gene: TRBJ1-4
CDR3aa: CASSDSLLRREPNEKLFF
CDR3nt: TGTGCCAGCAGTGACTCTCTCTTGCGACGGGAGCCTAATGAAAAACTGTTTTTT

v_gene: TRBV27
len: 16
abundance: .
d_gene: TRBD2
j_gene: TRBJ2-3
CDR3aa: CASSLLAGAGTDTQYF
CDR3nt: TGTGCCAGCAGTTTACTAGCGGGAGCGGGCACAGATACGCAGTATTTT

v_gene: TRBV2
len: 15
abundance: .
d_gene: TRBD2
j_gene: TRBJ2-1
CDR3aa: CASRGTSGGIYEQFF
CDR3nt: TGTGCCAGCAGGGGGACTAGCGGGGGGATCTATGAGCAGTTCTTC

v_gene: TRBV29-1
len: 10
abundance: .
d_gene: .
j_gene: TRBJ2-7
CDR3aa: CSVEDYEQYF
CDR3nt: TGCAGCGTTGAGGACTACGAGCAGTACTTC

v_gene: TRBV5-5
len: 17
abundance: .
d_gene: TRBD1
j_gene: TRBJ2-7
CDR3aa: CASSLAHPDRLSYEQYF
CDR3nt: TGTGCCAGCAGCTTGGCCCATCCGGACAGGCTCTCCTACGAGCAGTACTTC

v_gene: TRBV7-9
len: 13
abundance: .
d_gene: .
j_gene: TRBJ2-7
CDR3aa: CASRPQGRHEQYF
CDR3nt: TGTGCCAGCAGGCCCCAGGGGCGGCACGAGCAGTACTTC

v_gene: TRBV7-8
len: 14
abundance: .
d_gene: .
j_gene: TRBJ1-2
CDR3aa: CASSLLTENYGYTF
CDR3nt: TGTGCCAGCAGCTTACTGACAGAGAACTATGGCTACACCTTC

v_gene: TRBV27
len: 16
abundance: .
d_gene: .
j_gene: TRBJ2-1
CDR3aa: CASRYFEDPAYNEQFF
CDR3nt: TGTGCCAGCAGGTATTTCGAGGACCCAGCCTACAATGAGCAGTTCTTC

v_gene: TRBV30
len: 14
abundance: .
d_gene: .
j_gene: TRBJ2-7
CDR3aa: CAWNIGQGWGEQYF
CDR3nt: TGTGCCTGGAATATTGGGCAGGGATGGGGGGAGCAGTACTTC

v_gene: TRBV27
len: 15
abundance: .
d_gene: TRBD1
j_gene: TRBJ1-2
CDR3aa: CASSLGSGGLNGYTF
CDR3nt: TGTGCCAGCAGTTTAGGGTCAGGGGGATTGAATGGCTACACCTTC

v_gene: TRBV7-2
len: 17
abundance: .
d_gene: TRBD2
j_gene: TRBJ2-7
CDR3aa: CASSPLGSGGAWGEQYF
CDR3nt: TGTGCCAGCAGCCCCCTAGGTAGCGGGGGTGCCTGGGGCGAGCAGTACTTC

v_gene: TRBV9
len: 15
abundance: .
d_gene: TRBD2
j_gene: TRBJ2-7
CDR3aa: CASSVGLAEGGEQYF
CDR3nt: TGTGCCAGCAGCGTAGGCCTAGCGGAGGGAGGGGAGCAGTACTTC

v_gene: TRBV12-5
len: 15
abundance: .
d_gene: .
j_gene: TRBJ1-1
CDR3aa: CASGLVPTVNTEAFF
CDR3nt: TGTGCTAGTGGTTTGGTACCGACAGTGAACACTGAAGCTTTCTTT

v_gene: TRBV5-6
len: 14
abundance: once
d_gene: .
j_gene: TRBJ1-4
CDR3aa: CASSWWPGGEKLFF
CDR3nt: TGTGCCAGCAGCTGGTGGCCGGGAGGTGAAAAACTGTTTTTT

v_gene: TRBV7-2
len: 12
abundance: .
d_gene: .
j_gene: TRBJ2-7
CDR3aa: CASSLETYEQYF
CDR3nt: TGTGCCAGCAGCTTAGAAACTTACGAGCAGTACTTC

v_gene: TRBV19
len: 12
abundance: once
d_gene: .
j_gene: TRBJ2-5
CDR3aa: CASTYFQETQYF
CDR3nt: TGTGCCAGCACATACTTCCAAGAGACCCAGTACTTC

v_gene: TRBV6-5
len: 15
abundance: .
d_gene: TRBD2
j_gene: TRBJ2-3
CDR3aa: CASSYQLAGTDTQYF
CDR3nt: TGTGCCAGCAGTTACCAACTAGCGGGCACAGATACGCAGTATTTT